This record concerns one T cell receptor beta chain sequence. This entry belongs to a study of blood T cell repertoires in COVID-19. Some clones are missing from TCRdb's copy, which holds only in-frame ones; the method was immunoSEQ multiplex PCR. The table lists 130,000 to 150,000 clones, around 84% of them singletons. The length of the CDR3 is 14 residues. CDR1 and CDR2 (germline): SGHAT, FQNNGV. Trimming took 3 bases from V and 4 from J, leaving 10 bases between them. The sequence came from a man in his sixties with active or convalescent COVID-19. The sequencing sample was made of peripheral blood. V usage is TRBV11-2 and J usage is TRBJ2-1; D unclear. DNA for the CDR3: TGTGCCAGCAGCTTGCGACTCGTATACAATGAGCAGTTCTTC. Translated: CASSLRLVYNEQFF.